A single sample gave rise to the 17 T cell receptor beta chains below, sequenced in a study of blood T cell repertoires in COVID-19. Some clones are missing from TCRdb's copy, which holds only in-frame ones; the method was immunoSEQ multiplex PCR. The table records about 24,000 clones, approximately 80% of them present only once. The sample consisted of peripheral blood. The receptors stem from a man aged 65-85 years with acute or convalescent COVID-19.

V and J are TRBV19 and TRBJ1-3; D not resolved. CDR3 length equals 14 residues. Trimming cost V 8 bases and J 0 bases, with 11 bases left between them. Germline-derived CDR1 and CDR2 are LNHDA and SQIVND (reference sequence). This chain's CDR3 is CASWTSSSGNTIYF. The CDR3 DNA reads as TGTGCCAGTTGGACTTCTAGCTCTGGAAACACCATATATTTT.

The chain recombines TRBV5-1 with TRBJ2-7; 12 bases fit TRBD2. J lost 7 bases, V lost 4 bases, and 15 bases had no gene match. CDR1 is SGHRS, CDR2 YFSETQ, per germline. The CDR3 consists of 17 residues. CDR3 nucleotide sequence: TGCGCCAGCAGCCCTTCGACTAGCGGGAGCTTGTATGGAGAGCAGTACTTC. It encodes CASSPSTSGSLYGEQYF.

This chain connects TRBV4-3 to TRBJ1-6; tentative D call: TRBD1 (5 bases). Germline CDR1 and CDR2: LGHNA and YSLEER. CDR3 length: 15 amino acids. V was trimmed by 4 bases and J by 0 bases, leaving 7 bases between them. In DNA, the CDR3 is TGCGCCAGCAGCCTTGACAGCTCCTATAATTCACCCCTCCACTTT. Amino acid sequence: CASSLDSSYNSPLHF.

This chain joins TRBV9 and TRBJ1-4, with TRBD1 matching 7 bases. After removal of 1 base from V and 6 bases from J, the junction contained 3 bases not matched to a gene. The germline V gene has CDR1 SGDLS and CDR2 YYNGEE. The length of the CDR3 is 14 residues. Here the CDR3 DNA reads TGTGCCAGCAGCGTAATAGGGGGCGATGAAAAACTGTTTTTT. Translated: CASSVIGGDEKLFF.

The rearrangement links TRBV9 to TRBJ2-3; the D is unclear. The V gene's germline CDR1 is SGDLS and CDR2 YYNGEE. The CDR3 loop spans 16 amino acids. Trimming took off 7 bases at V and 4 bases at J, with 22 bases between the two ends. In DNA form, the CDR3 reads TGTGCCAGCGGTTCCCTCCTAGGCGGATCTTCAGATACGCAGTATTTT. Encoded protein: CASGSLLGGSSDTQYF. The entire variable domain, with the rest obtained from reference TRBV9 and TRBJ2-3, is as follows: DSGVTQTPKHLITATGQRVTLRCSPRSGDLSVYWYQQSLDQGLQFLIQYYNGEERAKGNILERFSAQQFPDLHSELNLSSLELGDSALYFCASGSLLGGSSDTQYFGPGTRLTVL.

CDR3 bases: TGTGCCAGCAGCTTAGTACGGAGGGCCTATGAAAAACTGTTTTTT. Its translation: CASSLVRRAYEKLFF. The chain couples TRBV11-2 to TRBJ1-4; D is ambiguous. CDR1 and CDR2 (germline): SGHAT, FQNNGV. Trimming took 1 base from V and 6 from J, leaving 12 bases between them. The CDR3 spans 15 residues. The full variable domain, in which reference TRBV11-2 and TRBJ1-4 provide the parts outside the CDR3, is EAGVAQSPRYKIIEKRQSVAFWCNPISGHATLYWYQQILGQGPKLLIQFQNNGVVDDSQLPKDRFSAERLKGVDSTLKIQPAKLEDSAVYLCASSLVRRAYEKLFFGSGTQLSVL.

J is TRBJ1-1 and V is TRBV6-2 or TRBV6-3; the D is unclear. This CDR3 is 15 amino acids long. Trimming took off 0 bases at V and 4 bases at J, with 12 bases between the two ends. CDR1 is MNHEY and CDR2 is SVGEGT in the germline V gene. Written as DNA, the CDR3 is TGTGCCAGCAGTTACTCGATAATCGGAGGCACTGAAGCTTTCTTT. Protein: CASSYSIIGGTEAFF.

The genes are TRBV10-3 and TRBJ1-2; 11 bases agree with TRBD1. The trim removed 3 bases at V and 8 bases at J, leaving 8 bases unmatched. CDR1 is ENHRY and CDR2 is SYGVKD in the germline V gene. The CDR3 length is 15 residues. CDR3 nucleotide sequence: TGTGCCATCAGTGAAGAAGGACAGGGGGCTTTCGGCTACACCTTC. Translating it yields CAISEEGQGAFGYTF.

V usage is TRBV29-1 and J usage is TRBJ2-3, with a weak D call TRBD1 (6 bases). CDR1 and CDR2 from the germline V gene are SQVTM and ANQGSEA. The CDR3 runs to 14 residues. V was trimmed by 3 bases and J by 0 bases, leaving 10 bases between them. For the CDR3, the DNA is TGCAGCGTTGACATACAGGGTAGCACAGATACGCAGTATTTT. Its translation is CSVDIQGSTDTQYF.

The rearrangement joins TRBV19 to TRBJ2-2; 10 nucleotides line up with TRBD1. The CDR3 loop spans 20 amino acids. The V gene's germline CDR1 is LNHDA and CDR2 SQIVND (reference sequence). V was pared by 3 bases and J by 6 bases, with 19 bases of the junction left unmatched. CDR3 sequence reads: CASSMTGGQRGEKEAGELFF. CDR3 bases: TGTGCCAGTAGTATGACAGGGGGCCAACGGGGAGAAAAGGAGGCCGGGGAGCTGTTTTTT. The variable domain in full, with the rest retrieved from reference TRBV19 and TRBJ2-2, is DGGITQSPKYLFRKEGQNVTLSCEQNLNHDAMYWYRQDPGQGLRLIYYSQIVNDFQKGDIAEGYSVSREKKESFPLTVTSAQKNPTAFYLCASSMTGGQRGEKEAGELFFGEGSRLTVL.

The chain recombines TRBV28 with TRBJ2-7; 7 bases fit TRBD1. The junction had 5 bases not matched to a gene; V was cut back by 6 bases and J by 3 bases. The CDR3 has 13 amino acids. Germline V gene lookup returns CDR1 MDHEN and CDR2 SYDVKM. The CDR3 nucleotides are TGTGCCAGCAGAACGACAGGGCGCTACGAGCAGTACTTC. Protein product: CASRTTGRYEQYF.

This chain joins TRBV2 and TRBJ1-5; TRBD1 agrees at 9 bases. J gave up 1 base and V 6 bases, and 7 bases lay outside the gene matches. Germline CDR1 is SNHLY and CDR2 is FYNNEI. The CDR3 is made up of 16 amino acids. CDR3 coding DNA: TGTGCCAGCAGGGAGTACAGGGGGCTAAGCAATCAGCCCCAGCATTTT. Translated: CASREYRGLSNQPQHF.

The V gene is TRBV9, the J gene TRBJ2-3; 13 nucleotides match TRBD2. The CDR3 is 17 amino acids. CDR1 SGDLS and CDR2 YYNGEE come from the germline V gene. V trimming: 4 bases; J trimming: 4 bases; junction bases outside the gene matches: 9. As DNA, the CDR3 is TGTGCCAGCAGCACCCGAGGCGGGACTAGCGGGGCAGATACGCAGTATTTT. This codes for CASSTRGGTSGADTQYF.

This rearrangement joins TRBV9 to TRBJ2-3; 10 bases are shared with TRBD2. This CDR3 is 16 amino acids long. CDR1 is SGDLS and CDR2 is YYNGEE in the germline V gene. The J segment lost 5 bases and the V segment lost 0 bases, leaving 6 bases of the junction unmatched. CDR3 sequence reads: CASSVVESGGVDTQYF. The CDR3 coding sequence is TGTGCCAGCAGCGTAGTCGAGAGCGGGGGGGTAGATACGCAGTATTTT.

This chain uses TRBV14 with TRBJ1-2; 9 bases are a match to TRBD1. V gave up 4 bases and J gave up 8 bases; unmatched junction bases: 5. CDR1 SGHDN and CDR2 FVKESK come from the germline V gene. This CDR3 region has 13 residues. The CDR3 nucleotides are TGTGCCAGCAGCCCGGGGACAGGGAGAGGCTACACCTTC. Protein sequence: CASSPGTGRGYTF.

This chain uses TRBV3-1 (or the pseudogene TRBV3-2) with TRBJ1-6; weak D call: TRBD1 (6 bases). The CDR3 consists of 13 residues. Deletions cut 0 bases from V and 16 bases from J, with 13 bases between. Germline V gives CDR1 LGHDT, CDR2 YNNKEL (reference sequence). CDR3 in amino acids: CASSQDGGRALHF. The CDR3 nucleotides are TGTGCCAGCAGCCAAGATGGGGGCAGGGCACTCCACTTT.

V and J are TRBV5-1 and TRBJ2-5; TRBD1 is a possible D gene (6 bases). V lost 3 bases to trimming and J lost 1 base, with 19 bases between them. CDR3 size: 17 residues. The V gene's germline CDR1 is SGHRS and CDR2 YFSETQ. The DNA of the CDR3 is TGCGCCAGCAGCTCCGGATCCAGGGGAAGGGGCCAAGAGACCCAGTACTTC. Translation gives CASSSGSRGRGQETQYF.